The 2 T cell receptor beta chains below all came from one sample that was sequenced in a study of T cell repertoires in cytomegalovirus infection. MiXCR, run by TCRdb on the reads, gives a single entry per CDR3 protein. Altogether some 600,000 distinct CDR3 sequences are present, 24% being singletons, with the ten largest covering 6.5% to 10%. The sample was CD8+ T cells from PBMCs. These TCRs come from a human donor in good health (CMV status not recorded). Some clones in this sample may be carry-over from other donors' samples.

The J gene is TRBJ2-1, the V gene TRBV29-1; 9 nucleotides match TRBD1. The CDR3 runs 16 residues. V dropped 1 base and J dropped 1; count of bases not matched to a gene: 5. Germline-derived CDR1 and CDR2 are SQVTM and ANQGSEA. CDR3 nucleotide sequence: TGCAGCGTTGAAGCCTCCGACAGGGGGTCCTACAATGAGCAGTTCTTC. The encoded protein is CSVEASDRGSYNEQFF.

This clonotype was counted only a few times. This chain links TRBV19 with TRBJ2-1; D is perhaps TRBD1 (5 bases). With 3 bases removed from V and 1 base from J, the gap between germline ends came to 19 bases. From germline, CDR1 is LNHDA and CDR2 SQIVND (reference sequence). This CDR3 is 18 amino acids long. Here the CDR3 reads CASSILTGRVVSYNEQFF. CDR3 nucleotide sequence: TGTGCCAGTAGTATTTTAACAGGACGAGTGGTGTCCTACAATGAGCAGTTCTTC.